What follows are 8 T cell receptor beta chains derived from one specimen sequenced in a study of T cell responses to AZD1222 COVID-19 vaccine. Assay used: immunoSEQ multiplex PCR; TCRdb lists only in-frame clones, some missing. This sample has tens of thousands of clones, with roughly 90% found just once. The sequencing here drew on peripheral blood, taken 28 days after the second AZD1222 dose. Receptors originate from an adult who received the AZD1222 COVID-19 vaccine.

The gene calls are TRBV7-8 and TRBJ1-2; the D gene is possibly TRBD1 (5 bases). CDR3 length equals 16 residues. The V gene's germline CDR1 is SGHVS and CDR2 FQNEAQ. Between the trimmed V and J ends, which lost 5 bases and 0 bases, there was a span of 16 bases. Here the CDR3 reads CASSPTGGLSNYGYTF. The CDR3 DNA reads TGTGCCAGCAGCCCTACAGGTGGGCTGTCTAACTATGGCTACACCTTC.

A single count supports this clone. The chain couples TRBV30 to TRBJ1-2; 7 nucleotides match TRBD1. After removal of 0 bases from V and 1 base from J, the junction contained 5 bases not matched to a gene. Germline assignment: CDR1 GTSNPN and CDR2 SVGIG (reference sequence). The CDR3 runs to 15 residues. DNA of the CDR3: TGTGCCTGGAGTGTACGTCCAGGGGGTAACTATGGCTACACCTTC. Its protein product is CAWSVRPGGNYGYTF.

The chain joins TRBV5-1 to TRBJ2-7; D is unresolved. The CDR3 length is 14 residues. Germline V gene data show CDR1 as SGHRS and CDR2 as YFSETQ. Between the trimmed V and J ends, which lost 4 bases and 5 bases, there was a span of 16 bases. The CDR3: CASSPAQIANEQYF. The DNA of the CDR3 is TGCGCCAGCAGCCCAGCCCAAATCGCCAACGAGCAGTACTTC. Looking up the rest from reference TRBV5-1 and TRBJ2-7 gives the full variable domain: KAGVTQTPRYLIKTRGQQVTLSCSPISGHRSVSWYQQTPGQGLQFLFEYFSETQRNKGNFPGRFSGRQFSNSRSEMNVSTLELGDSALYLCASSPAQIANEQYFGPGTRLTVT.

The CDR3 sequence is CASARGGLAGFYF. The CDR3 DNA sequence: TGTGCCAGCGCACGCGGCGGGTTAGCGGGATTTTACTTC. The rearrangement links TRBV28 to TRBJ2-7, with 8 bases identical to TRBD2. The J segment lost 13 bases and the V segment lost 8 bases, leaving 16 bases of the junction unmatched. There are 13 residues in the CDR3. CDR1 and CDR2 from the germline V gene are MDHEN and SYDVKM.

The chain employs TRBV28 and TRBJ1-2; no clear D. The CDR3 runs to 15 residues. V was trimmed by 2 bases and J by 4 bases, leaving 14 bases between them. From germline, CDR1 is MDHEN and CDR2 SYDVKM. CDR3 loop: CASSLEGRTLYGYTF. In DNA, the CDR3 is TGTGCCAGCAGTTTAGAAGGGCGGACCCTCTATGGCTACACCTTC.

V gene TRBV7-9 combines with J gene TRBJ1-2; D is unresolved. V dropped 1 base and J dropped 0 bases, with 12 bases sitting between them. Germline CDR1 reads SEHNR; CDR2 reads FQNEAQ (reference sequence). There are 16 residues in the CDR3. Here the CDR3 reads CASSLGDTLANYGYTF. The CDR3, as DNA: TGTGCCAGCAGCTTAGGAGACACTTTAGCTAACTATGGCTACACCTTC.

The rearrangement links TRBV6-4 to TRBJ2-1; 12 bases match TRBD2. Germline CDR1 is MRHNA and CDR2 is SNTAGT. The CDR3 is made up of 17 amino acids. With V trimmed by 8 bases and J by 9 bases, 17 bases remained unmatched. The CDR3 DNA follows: TGTGCCAGCGAACATAAATCCCGGACTAGCGGGATTAGTGAGCAGTTCTTC. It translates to CASEHKSRTSGISEQFF.

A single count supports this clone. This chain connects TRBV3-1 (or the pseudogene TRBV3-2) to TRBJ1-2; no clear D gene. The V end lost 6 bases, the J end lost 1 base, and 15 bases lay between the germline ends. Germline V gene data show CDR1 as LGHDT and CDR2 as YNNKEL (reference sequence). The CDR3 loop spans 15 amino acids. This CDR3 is CASRGWVGVNYGYTF. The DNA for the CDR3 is TGTGCCAGCAGGGGTTGGGTGGGCGTTAACTATGGCTACACCTTC.